This TCR beta chain was sequenced in a study of shared clonotypes between healthy human individuals. Study findings and constraints: For naive CD4 cells, around 5% of clonotypes were shared across a few donors. Non-shared clonotypes showed lower generation probabilities than clonotypes common to all four donors. Larger richness was generally estimated for naive than memory subsets.

Subsets obtained from CD4+ cells comprised CD45RA+ naive and CD45RA-negative memory cells. V trimming: 6 bases; J trimming: 8 bases; junction bases outside the gene matches: 10. Germline CDR1 is SNHLY and CDR2 is FYNNEI. This CDR3 spans 14 amino acids. The repertoire was sequenced with immunoSEQ multiplex PCR; TCRdb's copy has only in-frame clones and lacks some. The table includes hundreds of thousands of clones, approximately 74% detected once. Regarding this clone: Its target is not known.

This sequence joins TRBV2 and TRBJ2-7; 10 bases fit TRBD2. This TCR came from a woman aged 25 to 39 in good health. The specimen sequenced was memory CD4+ T cells sorted from blood. Subset specified: CD45RA-negative fraction. The CDR3 here is CASSVGLASWKQYF. The CDR3 DNA reads TGTGCCAGCAGCGTGGGACTAGCGTCTTGGAAGCAGTACTTC.